This TCR beta chain derives from a study of blood T cell repertoires in COVID-19. Study summary: Sources were T cells, B-cell-depleted T cells, or PBMCs; the material itself was cDNA or gDNA.

Authors' methods: Reference gene primer amplification gave estimated nucleated cell counts. Produced via immunoSEQ multiplex PCR; TCRdb's table is partial and in-frame only. That table supplies the V and J calls and clone size; D and trimming were determined from the DNA. Found here are 65,000 to 95,000 clones, around four fifths of them singletons; the top ten hold 15% to 20%. CDR3 size: 15 residues. Germline loops: CDR1 SGHDT, CDR2 YYEEEE. V was pared by 4 bases and J by 7 bases, with 9 bases of the junction left unmatched. This TCR was recovered from a man at least 80 years old with active or convalescent COVID-19. Sequences were obtained from peripheral blood. The chain employs TRBV5-6 and TRBJ2-7, with 12 bases that match TRBD1. CDR3: CASSPGTGGLGEQYV. CDR3 coding DNA: TGTGCCAGCAGCCCGGGGACAGGGGGCCTGGGAGAGCAGTACGTC.